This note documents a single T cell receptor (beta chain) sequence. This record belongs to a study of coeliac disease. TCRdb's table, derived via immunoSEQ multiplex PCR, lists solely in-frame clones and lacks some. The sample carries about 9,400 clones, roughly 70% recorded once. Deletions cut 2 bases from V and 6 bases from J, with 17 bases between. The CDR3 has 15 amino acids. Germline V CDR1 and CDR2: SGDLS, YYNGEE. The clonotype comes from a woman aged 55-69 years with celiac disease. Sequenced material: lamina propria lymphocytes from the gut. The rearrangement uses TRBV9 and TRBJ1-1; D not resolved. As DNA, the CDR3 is TGTGCCAGCAGCGTGGACGCGGGTTGGGCCTCTGAAGCTTTCTTT. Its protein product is CASSVDAGWASEAFF.